The text below deals with one TCR beta chain. The data were obtained in a study of blood T cell repertoires in COVID-19. Cohort 3 recovered donors had two negative PCRs, clearance, or symptom resolution. Germline V CDR1 and CDR2: SGHDT, YYEEEE. The CDR3 totals 17 residues. V lost 0 bases, J lost 4 bases, and 17 bases lay in between. Assay: immunoSEQ multiplex PCR; the TCRdb copy retains only in-frame clones and omits some. The table lists some 200,000 clones, 82% of them singletons. The rearrangement uses TRBV5-6 and TRBJ2-1, with TRBD2 as a possible D gene (5 bases). The TCR comes from a man aged 40-49 years who had recovered from COVID-19. The sample taken for sequencing was PBMCs or T cells enriched from blood (not recorded which). The CDR3: CASSLGLLGLDYNEQFF. The CDR3 DNA reads TGTGCCAGCAGCTTGGGACTACTAGGTTTAGATTACAATGAGCAGTTCTTC.